What follows are 9 T cell receptor beta chains derived from one specimen sequenced in a study of Graves' ophthalmopathy and Graves' hyperthyroidism. Scientists amplified the TCR beta CDR3 regions from RNA transcripts. After a first-round RT-PCR with HTBI primers, a second-round multiplex PCR was run. One entry per CDR3 protein results from TCRdb running MiXCR on the multiplex PCR reads. This sample carries about 420,000 distinct CDR3 sequences, roughly 21% of them seen once, and the ten largest clones take 2.5% to 3.5%. The specimen sequenced was peripheral blood. Source of these receptors: a woman aged 18 to 35 with stable Graves' hyperthyroidism.

CDR3 amino acids: CASSRIGTAPGTQYF. The CDR3 coding sequence is TGTGCCAGCAGCCGGATCGGGACAGCCCCGGGGACCCAGTACTTC. V and J are TRBV5-5 and TRBJ2-5, with TRBD1 identical over 7 bases. The CDR3 contains 15 residues. After removal of 4 bases from V and 7 bases from J, the junction contained 13 bases not matched to a gene. Germline V gene lookup returns CDR1 SGHKS and CDR2 YYEKEE (reference sequence).

A remark on this clonotype: The junction departs from the called germline gene at one end, perhaps through a read error. V gene TRBV25-1 combines with J gene TRBJ2-7; 9 bases fit TRBD2. Germline CDR1 is MGHDK and CDR2 is SYGVNS. The CDR3 is made up of 19 amino acids. The CDR3 coding sequence is TGTGCCAGCAGTGGGGTCTCAGGAGAGCGGGAGGTCCTGTACTACGATCAGTACTTC. The encoded protein is CASSGVSGEREVLYYDQYF.

Notes on this clonotype: A read error may explain this, as a much larger clone is one base away. The V call is TRBV6-1, the J call TRBJ1-2; D unresolved. This CDR3 contains 13 residues. Germline V lookup: CDR1 MNHNS, CDR2 SASEGT. CDR3 sequence: CASTTETNYGYSF. As DNA, the CDR3 is TGTGCCAGCACCACGGAGACAAACTATGGCTACAGCTTC.

The V call is TRBV7-8, the J call TRBJ2-7; 7 nucleotides match TRBD2. The germline CDR1 and CDR2 sequences are SGHVS and FQNEAQ. The CDR3 is 17 residues long. With 5 bases clipped from V and 5 bases from J, the junction kept 18 bases outside the gene matches. This CDR3 reads CASSLPWGRTGGNEQYF. The CDR3 DNA follows: TGTGCCAGCAGCCTCCCTTGGGGACGAACGGGGGGAAACGAGCAGTACTTC.

This clonotype was recorded many times. Without the conserved terminal phenylalanine or tryptophan, this CDR3 likely stems from a read error. The chain is built from TRBV19 and TRBJ2-5, with D maybe TRBD2 (5 bases). The CDR3 is made up of 14 amino acids. The germline gives CDR1 LNHDA, CDR2 SQIVND (reference sequence). Trimming cost V 8 bases and J 3 bases, with 16 bases left between them. The CDR3 here is CASSNPGLEETQYS. In nucleotides, the CDR3 is TGTGCCAGTTCCAACCCCGGACTTGAAGAGACCCAGTACTCC.

This clonotype has a count of ten or more. The V gene is TRBV2, the J gene TRBJ2-7; TRBD2 matches 7 bases. The germline V gene has CDR1 SNHLY and CDR2 FYNNEI. The trim removed 8 bases at V and 7 bases at J, leaving 11 bases unmatched. The CDR3 spans 13 residues. CDR3 sequence: CASGAGAPGEQYF. For the CDR3, the DNA is TGTGCCAGCGGGGCGGGAGCCCCGGGGGAGCAGTACTTC.

This clonotype was seen ten or more times. The rearrangement uses TRBV7-9 and TRBJ1-1; TRBD1 is a possible D gene (5 bases). The CDR3 has 13 residues. Trimming removed 1 base from V and 8 bases from J, with 11 bases in between. Germline V CDR1 and CDR2: SEHNR, FQNEAQ (reference sequence). Here the CDR3 reads CASSLVGTNEAFF. CDR3 sequence (DNA): TGTGCCAGCAGCTTAGTCGGGACGAACGAAGCTTTCTTT.

This clonotype has a count of ten or more. The rearrangement uses TRBV18 and TRBJ2-7, with 8 nucleotides matching TRBD1. Germline trimming cut 3 bases from V and 6 bases from J; bases unmatched to any gene: 7. CDR3 size: 14 residues. Germline CDR1 reads KGHSH; CDR2 reads LQKENI. The CDR3 nucleotides are TGTGCCAGCTCACCTTCCCCGACAGGGGCCGAGCAGTACTTC. Translating it yields CASSPSPTGAEQYF.

The chain couples TRBV20-1 to TRBJ2-4; D remains ambiguous. The CDR3 has 10 residues. The germline CDR1 and CDR2 sequences are DFQATT and SNEGSKA (reference sequence). Trimming took 4 bases from V and 6 from J, leaving 4 bases between them. The CDR3 DNA sequence: TGCAGTGCTAAACTAAACATTCAGTACTTC. This codes for CSAKLNIQYF.